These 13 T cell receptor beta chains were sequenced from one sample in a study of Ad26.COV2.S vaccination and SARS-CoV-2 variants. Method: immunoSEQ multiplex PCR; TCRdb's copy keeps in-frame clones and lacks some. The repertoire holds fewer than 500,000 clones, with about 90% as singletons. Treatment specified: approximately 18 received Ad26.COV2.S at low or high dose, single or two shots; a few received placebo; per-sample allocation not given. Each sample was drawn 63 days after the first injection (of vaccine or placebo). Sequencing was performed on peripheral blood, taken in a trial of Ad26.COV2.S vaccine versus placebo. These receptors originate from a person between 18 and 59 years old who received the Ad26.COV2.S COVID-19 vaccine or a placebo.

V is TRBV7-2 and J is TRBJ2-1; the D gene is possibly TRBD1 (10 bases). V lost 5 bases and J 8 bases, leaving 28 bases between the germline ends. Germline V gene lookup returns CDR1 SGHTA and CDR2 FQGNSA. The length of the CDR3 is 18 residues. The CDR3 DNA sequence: TGTGCCAGCAGCCTCCAACTAGCGGGTGGGGACAGGGGTTATGAGCAGTTCTTC. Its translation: CASSLQLAGGDRGYEQFF.

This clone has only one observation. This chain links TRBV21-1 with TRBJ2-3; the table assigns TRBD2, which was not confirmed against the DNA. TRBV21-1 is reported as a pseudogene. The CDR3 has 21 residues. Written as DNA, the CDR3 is TGTGCCAGCATCCCTACGGCCGGGACTAGCGGGAGAAGGTCCCCCGCAGATACGCAGTATTTT. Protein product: CASIPTAGTSGRRSPADTQYF.

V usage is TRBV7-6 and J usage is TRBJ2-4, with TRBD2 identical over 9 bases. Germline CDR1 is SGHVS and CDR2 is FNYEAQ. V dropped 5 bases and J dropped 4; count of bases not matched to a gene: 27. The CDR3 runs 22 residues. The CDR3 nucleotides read TGTGCCAGCAGCCCGGCCGTGGGCAGGGGATGGACTAGCGCGGGGGTAAAAAACATTCAGTACTTC. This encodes CASSPAVGRGWTSAGVKNIQYF.

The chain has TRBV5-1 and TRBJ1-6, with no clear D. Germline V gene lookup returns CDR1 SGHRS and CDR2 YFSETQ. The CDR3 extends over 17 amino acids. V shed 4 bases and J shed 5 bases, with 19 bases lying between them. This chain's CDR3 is CASSLPLGSNHNSPLHF. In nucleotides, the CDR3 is TGCGCCAGCAGCCTACCTCTTGGCAGTAACCATAATTCACCCCTCCACTTT.

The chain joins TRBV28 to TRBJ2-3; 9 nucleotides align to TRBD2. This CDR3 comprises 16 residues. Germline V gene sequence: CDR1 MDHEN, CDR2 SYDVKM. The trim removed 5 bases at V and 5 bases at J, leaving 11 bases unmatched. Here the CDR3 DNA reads TGTGCCAGCAGTATAGAATTAGCGGGAGTGGGAGATACGCAGTATTTT. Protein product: CASSIELAGVGDTQYF.

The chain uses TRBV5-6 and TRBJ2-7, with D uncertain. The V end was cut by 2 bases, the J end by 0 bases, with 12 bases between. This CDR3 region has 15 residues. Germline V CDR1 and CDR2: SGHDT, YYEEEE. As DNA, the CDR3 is TGTGCCAGCAGCTTACAAGGATTGGGCTCCTACGAGCAGTACTTC. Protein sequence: CASSLQGLGSYEQYF.

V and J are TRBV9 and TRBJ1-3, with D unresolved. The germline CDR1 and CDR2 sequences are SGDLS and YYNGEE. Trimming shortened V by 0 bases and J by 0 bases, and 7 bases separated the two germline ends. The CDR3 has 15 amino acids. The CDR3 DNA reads TGTGCCAGCAGCGTAGACGCAAGCTCTGGAAACACCATATATTTT. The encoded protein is CASSVDASSGNTIYF.

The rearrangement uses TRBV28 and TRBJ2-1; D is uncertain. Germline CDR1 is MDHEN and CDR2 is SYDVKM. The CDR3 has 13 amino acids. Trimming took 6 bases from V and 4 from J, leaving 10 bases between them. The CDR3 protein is CASSRPKYNEQFF. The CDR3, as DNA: TGTGCCAGCAGCCGGCCCAAGTACAATGAGCAGTTCTTC.

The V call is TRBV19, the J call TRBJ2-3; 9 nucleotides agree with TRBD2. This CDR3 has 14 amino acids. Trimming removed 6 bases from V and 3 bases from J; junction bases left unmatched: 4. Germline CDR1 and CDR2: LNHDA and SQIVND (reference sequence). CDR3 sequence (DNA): TGTGCCAGTAGCTCTAGCGGGACAACAGATACGCAGTATTTT. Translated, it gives CASSSSGTTDTQYF.

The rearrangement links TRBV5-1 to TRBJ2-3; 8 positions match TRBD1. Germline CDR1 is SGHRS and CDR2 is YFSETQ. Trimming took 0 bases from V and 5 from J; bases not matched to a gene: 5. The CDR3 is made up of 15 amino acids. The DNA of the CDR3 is TGCGCCAGCAGCTTGGATGGACAGGGCGGAGATACGCAGTATTTT. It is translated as CASSLDGQGGDTQYF.

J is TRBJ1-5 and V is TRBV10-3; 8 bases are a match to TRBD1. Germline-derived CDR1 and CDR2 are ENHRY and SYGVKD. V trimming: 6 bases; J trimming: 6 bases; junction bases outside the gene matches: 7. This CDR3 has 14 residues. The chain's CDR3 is CAIRETGVGQPQHF. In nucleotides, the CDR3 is TGTGCCATCAGGGAGACAGGGGTAGGTCAGCCCCAGCATTTT.

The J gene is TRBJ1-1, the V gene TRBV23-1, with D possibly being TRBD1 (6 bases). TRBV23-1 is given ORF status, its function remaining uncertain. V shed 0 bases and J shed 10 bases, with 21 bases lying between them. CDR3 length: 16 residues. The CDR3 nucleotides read TGCGCCAGCAGTCAATCTGGCAGGGGAACGCCGTTTGGAGCTTTCTTT. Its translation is CASSQSGRGTPFGAFF.

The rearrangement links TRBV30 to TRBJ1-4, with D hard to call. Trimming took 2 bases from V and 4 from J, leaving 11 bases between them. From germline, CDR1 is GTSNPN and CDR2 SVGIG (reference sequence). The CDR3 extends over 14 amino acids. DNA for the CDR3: TGTGCCTGGAGTTTTTTGGGGAGTAATGAAAAACTGTTTTTT. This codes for CAWSFLGSNEKLFF.